One and the same sample provided the 24 T cell receptor beta chains below, sequenced in a study of blood T cell repertoires in COVID-19. Data came from immunoSEQ multiplex PCR; TCRdb stores just in-frame clones and leaves some out. The data contain 95,000 to 110,000 clones, 91% of them singletons. The sequenced sample consisted of peripheral blood. Every receptor here comes from a human donor in a cohort sampled during active COVID-19.

The V and J genes are TRBV13 and TRBJ2-3; 11 positions agree with TRBD2. Per germline, CDR1 PRHDT and CDR2 FYEKMQ (reference sequence). V lost 5 bases to trimming and J lost 0 bases; unmatched junction nucleotides: 10. The CDR3 runs 18 residues. In nucleotides, the CDR3 is TGTGCCAGCAGCCGCGCCGGGACTAGCGGACCTAGCACAGATACGCAGTATTTT. Translated: CASSRAGTSGPSTDTQYF.

The chain carries TRBV28 and TRBJ2-5; 9 bases fit TRBD1. The CDR3 has 16 amino acids. The germline gives CDR1 MDHEN, CDR2 SYDVKM. Unmatched junction bases numbered 6, after V lost 1 base and J lost 3 bases. The CDR3 protein is CASSLYGTGPKETQYF. The CDR3 nucleotides are TGTGCCAGCAGTTTATATGGGACAGGGCCAAAAGAGACCCAGTACTTC.

This rearrangement joins TRBV10-3 to TRBJ2-1; TRBD2 agrees at 9 bases. The germline V gene encodes CDR1 ENHRY and CDR2 SYGVKD. The V gene end was trimmed by 4 bases and the J gene end by 6 bases; junction bases not matched to a gene: 7. This CDR3 contains 15 residues. CDR3 loop: CAISALAGGANEQFF. As DNA, the CDR3 is TGTGCCATCAGTGCTCTCGCGGGAGGGGCCAATGAGCAGTTCTTC.

This clone was found a few times. The chain carries TRBV9 and TRBJ1-2; the match to TRBD1 covers 10 bases. Germline CDR1 is SGDLS and CDR2 is YYNGEE. After removal of 5 bases from V and 6 bases from J, the junction contained 10 bases not matched to a gene. The CDR3 covers 15 residues. In nucleotides, the CDR3 is TGTGCCAGCAGGCGCCTAGACAGGGGGCTAGATGGCTACACCTTC. It codes for CASRRLDRGLDGYTF.

V gene TRBV12-3 or TRBV12-4 combines with J gene TRBJ1-2, with D possibly being TRBD1 (5 bases). The CDR3 spans 13 residues. The V end was cut by 7 bases, the J end by 5 bases, with 14 bases between. DNA of the CDR3: TGTGCCAGCACCCGGGGGGGGAGGTATGGCTACACCTTC. Protein product: CASTRGGRYGYTF.

This rearrangement joins TRBV28 to TRBJ2-1; D perhaps matches TRBD2 (5 bases). V was trimmed by 2 bases and J by 5 bases, leaving 7 bases between them. The CDR3 is 13 amino acids. Germline V gene data show CDR1 as MDHEN and CDR2 as SYDVKM. The DNA of the CDR3 is TGTGCCAGCAGTTTAGGTAGCGACAATGAGCAGTTCTTC. This codes for CASSLGSDNEQFF.

This rearrangement joins TRBV7-3 to TRBJ2-2; 7 nucleotides match TRBD1. There are 16 residues in the CDR3. V was clipped by 6 bases and J by 0 bases; unmatched bases: 7. Germline V gene lookup returns CDR1 SGHTA and CDR2 FQGTGA. DNA of the CDR3: TGTGCCAGCAGTGAGGGACAGACCTCGAACACCGGGGAGCTGTTTTTT. Encoded protein: CASSEGQTSNTGELFF.

This clone was detected once. The rearrangement uses TRBV4-2 and TRBJ2-1; 15 positions agree with TRBD2. With V trimmed by 4 bases and J by 0 bases, 19 bases remained unmatched. Germline V gene data show CDR1 as LGHNA and CDR2 as YNFKEQ. The CDR3 covers 23 residues. For the CDR3, the DNA is TGTGCCAGCAGCCCTTACCTTTTACCGGGACTAGCGGGAGGCAGGAGCTCCTACAATGAGCAGTTCTTC. It translates to CASSPYLLPGLAGGRSSYNEQFF.

J is TRBJ1-5 and V is TRBV6-2 or TRBV6-3; D may be TRBD1 (5 bases). Trimming removed 5 bases from V and 7 bases from J, with 24 bases in between. Germline V lookup: CDR1 MNHEY, CDR2 SVGEGT. This CDR3 has 17 residues. In nucleotides, the CDR3 is TGTGCCAGCAGTACCCTGGGGGGGTTAGGAACTCCCCAGCCCCAGCATTTT. This sequence encodes CASSTLGGLGTPQPQHF.

The chain employs TRBV5-1 and TRBJ2-7; perhaps TRBD2 as D (5 bases). The CDR3 consists of 15 residues. V shed 5 bases and J shed 6 bases, with 21 bases lying between them. Per the germline V gene, CDR1 is SGHRS and CDR2 is YFSETQ. The CDR3 region is CASSWSTSSFVEQYF. In nucleotides, the CDR3 is TGCGCCAGCAGTTGGTCCACTTCTAGCTTTGTCGAGCAGTACTTC.

The V gene is TRBV25-1, the J gene TRBJ2-7; 8 nucleotides align to TRBD1. V shed 10 bases and J 7 bases; nucleotides not matched to a gene: 6. The CDR3 covers 11 residues. Germline-derived CDR1 and CDR2 are MGHDK and SYGVNS. CDR3 protein: CATRQGWEQYF. CDR3 bases: TGTGCCACCAGACAGGGGTGGGAGCAGTACTTC.

A single count supports this clone. V usage is TRBV5-1 and J usage is TRBJ1-2, with TRBD1 matching over 7 bases. Germline values: CDR1 SGHRS, CDR2 YFSETQ. The CDR3 extends over 16 amino acids. V was pared by 0 bases and J by 8 bases, with 13 bases of the junction left unmatched. This CDR3 reads CASSLGTPRQGLGYTF. The CDR3 DNA reads TGCGCCAGCAGCTTGGGTACCCCTCGACAGGGTTTAGGCTACACCTTC.

This clone was observed a single time. This chain's CDR3 is CAISDGQGRWAQHF. CDR3 sequence (DNA): TGTGCCATCAGTGATGGGCAGGGGCGGTGGGCCCAGCATTTT. The V gene is TRBV10-3, the J gene TRBJ1-5, with D maybe TRBD1 (6 bases). V was trimmed by 3 bases and J by 11 bases, leaving 17 bases between them. The CDR3 loop spans 14 amino acids. CDR1 is ENHRY and CDR2 is SYGVKD in the germline V gene.

V and J are TRBV29-1 and TRBJ1-4, with TRBD1 matching over 7 bases. CDR1 and CDR2 (germline): SQVTM, ANQGSEA. The CDR3 spans 14 residues. V dropped 7 bases and J dropped 6; count of bases not matched to a gene: 11. The CDR3 is CSAKLSGTDEKLFF. Written as DNA, the CDR3 is TGCAGCGCCAAGTTATCCGGGACAGATGAAAAACTGTTTTTT.

V is TRBV7-2 and J is TRBJ1-4; no clear D. The V end lost 3 bases, the J end lost 4 bases, and 12 bases lay between the germline ends. The CDR3 covers 15 residues. Germline V gene lookup returns CDR1 SGHTA and CDR2 FQGNSA. CDR3 coding DNA: TGTGCCAGCAGCTTGCTTAGCACTCTTAATGAAAAACTGTTTTTT. Its translation: CASSLLSTLNEKLFF.

The V gene is TRBV6-4, the J gene TRBJ2-1, with 11 bases fitting TRBD1. In germline, CDR1 is MRHNA, CDR2 SNTAGT. This CDR3 spans 15 amino acids. After removal of 3 bases from V and 3 bases from J, the junction contained 1 base not matched to a gene. The CDR3 nucleotides read TGTGCCAGCAGTGAGGGGACAGGGGGCTACAATGAGCAGTTCTTC. This sequence encodes CASSEGTGGYNEQFF.

Here the CDR3 reads CASSQDGTGSAYEQYF. DNA for the CDR3: TGCGCCAGCAGCCAAGATGGTACAGGGTCGGCCTACGAGCAGTACTTC. The genes are TRBV4-1 and TRBJ2-7, with D possibly being TRBD1 (6 bases). CDR1 is MGHRA, CDR2 YSYEKL, per germline. The CDR3 length is 16 residues. With 0 bases removed from V and 2 bases from J, the gap between germline ends came to 14 bases.

The J gene is TRBJ2-1, the V gene TRBV19, with 9 bases lining up with TRBD1. The ends lost 5 bases at V and 2 bases at J; junction bases unmatched: 7. The CDR3 has 16 residues. The V gene's germline CDR1 is LNHDA and CDR2 SQIVND (reference sequence). This CDR3 is CASSSLDRGPYNEQFF. The DNA of the CDR3 is TGTGCCAGTAGTTCATTGGACAGGGGTCCCTACAATGAGCAGTTCTTC.

The V and J genes are TRBV10-3 and TRBJ2-3; unclear D gene. Deletions cut 0 bases from V and 0 bases from J, with 4 bases between. Germline V lookup: CDR1 ENHRY, CDR2 SYGVKD. The CDR3 contains 14 residues. CDR3 DNA sequence: TGTGCCATCAGTGAGTCGAGTAGCACAGATACGCAGTATTTT. Translating it yields CAISESSSTDTQYF.

The CDR3 DNA follows: TGTGCCACCGTTGGGGTCGGGGAGGCCACCTACGAGCAGTACTTC. Residues: CATVGVGEATYEQYF. V usage is TRBV6-5 and J usage is TRBJ2-7; TRBD2 is a possible D gene (6 bases). The CDR3 totals 15 residues. V was clipped by 10 bases and J by 2 bases, with 21 bases between them. The germline CDR1 and CDR2 sequences are MNHEY and SVGAGI.

This clone has a single count. J is TRBJ2-7 and V is TRBV3-1 (or the pseudogene TRBV3-2); TRBD2 agrees at 8 bases. The CDR3 runs to 16 residues. The V gene end was trimmed by 1 base and the J gene end by 1 base; junction bases not matched to a gene: 6. From germline, CDR1 is LGHDT and CDR2 YNNKEL (reference sequence). The CDR3 reads CASSQVGPSGSYEQYF. The CDR3 DNA follows: TGTGCCAGCAGCCAAGTAGGTCCTAGCGGGTCCTACGAGCAGTACTTC.

This chain joins TRBV27 and TRBJ2-7; D unresolved. Germline V gene sequence: CDR1 MNHEY, CDR2 SMNVEV (reference sequence). The CDR3 spans 13 residues. Between the trimmed V and J ends, which lost 3 bases and 5 bases, there was a span of 11 bases. CDR3 protein: CASSFHGSHEQYF. DNA for the CDR3: TGTGCCAGCAGTTTTCACGGGTCGCACGAGCAGTACTTC.

The rearrangement uses TRBV6-2 or TRBV6-3 and TRBJ1-6; TRBD1 agrees at 7 bases. The germline V gene encodes CDR1 MNHEY and CDR2 SVGEGT. This CDR3 is built from 15 residues. The V and J ends lost 4 bases and 7 bases, in that order; junction bases with no gene match: 7. CDR3 amino acids: CASSSFRGSNSPLHF. The DNA for the CDR3 is TGTGCCAGCAGTTCGTTCAGGGGGTCGAATTCACCCCTCCACTTT.

This chain connects TRBV28 to TRBJ1-1, with D hard to call. The germline gives CDR1 MDHEN, CDR2 SYDVKM. V was clipped by 9 bases and J by 7 bases, with 12 bases between them. The CDR3 loop spans 11 amino acids. CDR3 sequence reads: CASRGGLEAFF. In DNA, the CDR3 is TGTGCCAGTCGCGGCGGACTTGAAGCTTTCTTT.